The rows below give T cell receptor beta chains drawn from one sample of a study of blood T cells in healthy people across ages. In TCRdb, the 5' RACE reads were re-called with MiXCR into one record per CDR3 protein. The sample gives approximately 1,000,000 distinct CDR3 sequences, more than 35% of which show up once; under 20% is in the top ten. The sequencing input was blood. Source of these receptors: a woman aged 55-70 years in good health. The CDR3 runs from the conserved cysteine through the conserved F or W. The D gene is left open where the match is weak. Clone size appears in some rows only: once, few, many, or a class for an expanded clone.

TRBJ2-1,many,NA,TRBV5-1,CASSLGNNEQFF,TGTGCCAGCAGTTTGGGGAACAATGAGCAGTTCTTC
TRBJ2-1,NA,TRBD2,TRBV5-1,CASILREGGYNEQFF,TGCGCCAGCATCCTCCGGGAGGGCGGCTACAATGAGCAGTTCTTC
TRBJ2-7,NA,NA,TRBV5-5,CASSFPGATRFEQYF,TGTGCCAGCAGCTTTCCGGGGGCGACTCGCTTCGAGCAGTACTTC
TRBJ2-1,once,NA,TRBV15,CATSRLGRGDNEQFF,TGTGCCACCAGCAGATTGGGCAGGGGGGACAATGAGCAGTTCTTC
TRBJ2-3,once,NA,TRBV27,CASSLLADPDTQYF,TGTGCCAGCAGTTTATTAGCGGATCCAGATACGCAGTATTTT
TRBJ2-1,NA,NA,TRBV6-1,CATSGGKNEQFF,TGTGCCACCTCTGGGGGAAAAAATGAGCAGTTCTTC
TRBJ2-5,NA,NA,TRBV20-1,CSAPVTGTQFVQETQYF,TGCAGTGCGCCCGTCACGGGGACCCAATTCGTCCAAGAGACCCAGTACTTC
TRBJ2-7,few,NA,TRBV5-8,CASSPRLATYEQYF,TGTGCCAGCAGCCCCCGGTTAGCAACCTACGAGCAGTACTTC
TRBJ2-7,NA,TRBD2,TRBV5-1,CASSLVGAGEAYNEQYF,TGCGCCAGCAGCTTGGTGGGAGCGGGAGAGGCTTACAATGAGCAGTACTTC
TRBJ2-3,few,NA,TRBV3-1,CASSQDLGTTDTQYF,TGTGCCAGCAGCCAAGATCTGGGGACAACAGATACGCAGTATTTT
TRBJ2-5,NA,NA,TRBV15,CATSRGSGWYQETQYF,TGTGCCACCAGCAGAGGGAGCGGATGGTACCAAGAGACCCAGTACTTC
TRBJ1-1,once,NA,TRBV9,CASSQRVSNTEAFF,TGTGCCAGCAGCCAAAGGGTGTCGAACACTGAAGCTTTCTTT
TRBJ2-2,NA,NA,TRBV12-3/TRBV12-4,CASPRTGAQNTGELFF,TGTGCCAGCCCACGAACGGGGGCCCAGAACACCGGGGAGCTGTTTTTT
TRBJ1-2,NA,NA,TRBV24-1,CATSDLPGNGYTF,TGTGCCACCAGTGATTTGCCAGGGAACGGCTACACCTTC
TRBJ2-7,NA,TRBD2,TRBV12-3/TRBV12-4,CASSTGGLYEQYF,TGTGCCAGCAGCACGGGAGGGCTCTACGAGCAGTACTTC
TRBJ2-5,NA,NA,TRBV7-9,CASSPGTQYF,TGTGCCAGCAGCCCCGGGACCCAGTACTTC
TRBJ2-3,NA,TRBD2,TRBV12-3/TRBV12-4,CASSLTFTSGRRSTDTQYF,TGTGCCAGCAGTTTAACTTTTACTAGCGGGAGGCGTAGCACAGATACGCAGTATTTT
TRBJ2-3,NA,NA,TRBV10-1,CASSQLPSKDTQYF,TGCGCCAGCAGTCAACTGCCGTCGAAAGATACGCAGTATTTT
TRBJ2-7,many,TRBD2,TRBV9,CASSVGLASYEQYF,TGTGCCAGCAGCGTGGGACTAGCCTCCTACGAGCAGTACTTC
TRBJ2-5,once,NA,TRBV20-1,CSAGLDIGLDQYF,TGCAGTGCTGGGCTGGACATCGGGTTGGACCAGTACTTC
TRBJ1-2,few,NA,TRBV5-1,CASSATFEIGGGYTF,TGCGCCAGCAGCGCAACGTTCGAGATTGGGGGTGGCTACACCTTC
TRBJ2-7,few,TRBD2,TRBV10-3,CAISDPSGRAGYEQYF,TGTGCCATCAGTGACCCTAGCGGGAGGGCCGGCTACGAGCAGTACTTC
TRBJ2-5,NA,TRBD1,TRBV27,CASNLQGAGEQYF,TGTGCCAGCAACTTACAGGGGGCAGGGGAGCAGTACTTC
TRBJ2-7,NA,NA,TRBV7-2,CASSLNPGLRNEQYF,TGTGCCAGCAGCTTAAATCCGGGGTTAAGGAATGAGCAGTACTTC
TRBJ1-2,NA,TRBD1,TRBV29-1,CSVGGTGVYYGYTF,TGCAGCGTTGGGGGGACAGGGGTATACTATGGCTACACCTTC
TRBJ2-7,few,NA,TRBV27,CASSLNFPTPELEQYF,TGTGCCAGCAGTTTAAATTTCCCCACACCTGAGCTCGAGCAGTACTTC